The 32 T cell receptor beta chains reported below all come from one sample, sequenced in a study of shared clonotypes between healthy human individuals. The assay was immunoSEQ multiplex PCR, and TCRdb's table has in-frame clones only and misses some. This table has some 1,400,000 clones, roughly 95% appearing once. The sample consisted of naive CD4+ T cells sorted from blood. Subset here: CD45RA+ positively selected. Receptors were obtained from a young man in good health.

The rearrangement joins TRBV6-6 to TRBJ1-1; unclear D gene. Germline V CDR1 and CDR2: MNHNY, SVGAGI (reference sequence). The CDR3 has 12 amino acids. The V end lost 3 bases, the J end lost 3 bases, and 5 bases lay between the germline ends. This CDR3 reads CASSYPDTEAFF. CDR3 DNA: TGTGCCAGCAGTTATCCGGACACTGAAGCTTTCTTT.

In the case of this clone: The junction differs from germline at one of its ends, possibly a read error. The same CDR3 is also encoded by other DNA sequences in this sample. The chain combines TRBV5-1 with TRBJ2-7; 8 nucleotides align to TRBD2. The CDR3 contains 15 residues. The germline gives CDR1 SGHRS, CDR2 YFSETQ. This CDR3 is CASSLGLAGTYEQYF. CDR3 nucleotide sequence: TGCGCCAGCAGTTTGGGATTAGCGGGAACCTACGAGCAGTACTTC. Variable domain in full (rest from reference TRBV5-1 and TRBJ2-7): KAGVTQTPRYLIKTRGQQVTLSCSPISGHRSVSWYQQTPGQGLQFLFEYFSETQRNKGNFPGRFSGRQFSNSRSEMNVSTLELGDSALYLCASSLGLAGTYEQYFGPGTRLTVT.

The chain joins TRBV4-3 to TRBJ2-4, with D perhaps TRBD1 (5 bases). This CDR3 has 16 residues. Trimming took 1 base from V and 1 from J, leaving 11 bases between them. Germline-derived CDR1 and CDR2 are LGHNA and YSLEER. The CDR3 loop reads CASSQGGSSAKNIQYF. As DNA, the CDR3 is TGCGCCAGCAGCCAAGGGGGCAGCTCCGCCAAAAACATTCAGTACTTC.

V usage is TRBV7-7 and J usage is TRBJ2-7; 8 bases are a match to TRBD1. V lost 5 bases and J lost 0; bases outside the gene matches: 6. The CDR3 is 15 amino acids. The germline V gene encodes CDR1 SSHAT and CDR2 FNYEAQ (reference sequence). The chain's CDR3 is CASSRDRGTSYEQYF. CDR3 nucleotides: TGTGCCAGCAGCCGCGACAGGGGCACCTCCTACGAGCAGTACTTC.

The chain is built from TRBV7-8 and TRBJ2-1; 7 bases are shared with TRBD2. The CDR3 has 13 residues. The J segment lost 2 bases and the V segment lost 8 bases, leaving 3 bases of the junction unmatched. Germline CDR1 reads SGHVS; CDR2 reads FQNEAQ. The CDR3 region has the DNA TGTGCCAGCGGGAGGGAACCCTACAATGAGCAGTTCTTC. Protein: CASGREPYNEQFF.

This clone was seen only once. The V gene is TRBV5-1, the J gene TRBJ1-5; weak D call: TRBD1 (6 bases). Germline loops: CDR1 SGHRS, CDR2 YFSETQ. The CDR3 sequence is 15 residues long. V was cut by 0 bases and J by 9 bases, with 16 bases left in between. CDR3 region: CASSLADRNIGPQHF. The CDR3 DNA reads as TGCGCCAGCAGCTTGGCAGACAGGAACATCGGGCCCCAGCATTTT. Filled out from reference TRBV5-1 and TRBJ1-5, the complete variable domain reads KAGVTQTPRYLIKTRGQQVTLSCSPISGHRSVSWYQQTPGQGLQFLFEYFSETQRNKGNFPGRFSGRQFSNSRSEMNVSTLELGDSALYLCASSLADRNIGPQHFGDGTRLSIL.

The chain carries TRBV7-2 and TRBJ1-2; maybe TRBD1 (6 bases). Germline CDR1 SGHTA, CDR2 FQGNSA. The CDR3 length is 14 residues. V was clipped by 6 bases and J by 4 bases, with 15 bases between them. The CDR3 DNA reads TGTGCCAGCAGAGGAGGGGGACGGATCTATGGCTACACCTTC. Its protein is CASRGGGRIYGYTF.

V usage is TRBV6-1 and J usage is TRBJ2-4, with D perhaps TRBD1 (5 bases). This CDR3 is built from 15 residues. Trimming removed 3 bases at V and 0 bases at J, with 9 bases between. CDR1 and CDR2 from the germline V gene are MNHNS and SASEGT. The CDR3 loop reads CASSETAVAKNIQYF. The CDR3 DNA reads TGTGCCAGCAGTGAGACAGCCGTAGCCAAAAACATTCAGTACTTC.

The V and J genes are TRBV10-1 and TRBJ1-1; D might be TRBD1 (5 bases). The V and J ends lost 4 bases and 6 bases respectively, with 12 bases between them. Germline-derived CDR1 and CDR2 are WNHNN and SYGVQD (reference sequence). The CDR3 contains 13 residues. This CDR3 reads CASSAGVWAEAFF. The CDR3 bases are TGCGCCAGCAGTGCGGGGGTTTGGGCTGAAGCTTTCTTT.

This chain links TRBV6-5 with TRBJ2-2, with 8 bases matching TRBD2. J gave up 3 bases and V 2 bases, and 2 bases lay outside the gene matches. The CDR3 totals 15 residues. Per the germline V gene, CDR1 is MNHEY and CDR2 is SVGAGI. Here the CDR3 DNA reads TGTGCCAGCAGTTACACTAGCGGTTACACCGGGGAGCTGTTTTTT. Protein product: CASSYTSGYTGELFF.

J is TRBJ2-1 and V is TRBV10-3, with 7 bases fitting TRBD2. V lost 9 bases and J lost 8; bases outside the gene matches: 13. CDR1 and CDR2 (germline): ENHRY, SYGVKD. This CDR3 region has 14 residues. The CDR3 nucleotides read TGTGCCATACGGACTAGGAAAGGGGCCGATGAGCAGTTCTTC. Translated, it gives CAIRTRKGADEQFF.

The chain recombines TRBV28 with TRBJ2-1, with D maybe TRBD2 (5 bases). The CDR3 is 17 amino acids. The V end was cut by 2 bases, the J end by 2 bases, with 16 bases between. Looked up from germline, CDR1 is MDHEN and CDR2 is SYDVKM. The DNA of the CDR3 is TGTGCCAGCAGTTTAACCCCTGGGAGTAACCCCTACAATGAGCAGTTCTTC. Its protein product is CASSLTPGSNPYNEQFF.

V usage is TRBV7-9 and J usage is TRBJ1-1, with TRBD1 as a possible D gene (5 bases). Germline-derived CDR1 and CDR2 are SEHNR and FQNEAQ (reference sequence). The V and J ends lost 1 base and 1 base respectively, with 13 bases between them. The CDR3 sequence is 16 residues long. CDR3 amino acids: CASSLGAGTANTEAFF. CDR3 nucleotides: TGTGCCAGCAGCTTAGGGGCCGGGACGGCGAACACTGAAGCTTTCTTT. Looking up the rest from reference TRBV7-9 and TRBJ1-1 gives the full variable domain: DTGVSQNPRHKITKRGQNVTFRCDPISEHNRLYWYRQTLGQGPEFLTYFQNEAQLEKSRLLSDRFSAERPKGSFSTLEIQRTEQGDSAMYLCASSLGAGTANTEAFFGQGTRLTVV.

This sequence joins TRBV6-4 and TRBJ2-1; 13 bases align to TRBD2. Germline V gene data show CDR1 as MRHNA and CDR2 as SNTAGT. V gave up 2 bases and J gave up 0 bases; unmatched junction bases: 1. The CDR3 length is 17 residues. The CDR3, as DNA: TGTGCCAGCAGTGACAGGACTAGCGGGAGCTCCTACAATGAGCAGTTCTTC. Its translation: CASSDRTSGSSYNEQFF.

This clone was seen a single time. Here the CDR3 reads CASSPLAGNTEAFF. Here the CDR3 DNA reads TGTGCCAGCTCACCTTTAGCAGGGAACACTGAAGCTTTCTTT. The chain uses TRBV18 and TRBJ1-1; D not certain. Per the germline V gene, CDR1 is KGHSH and CDR2 is LQKENI. The ends were cut back, 3 bases at V and 1 base at J, with 9 bases in the middle. This CDR3 spans 14 amino acids.

The genes are TRBV28 and TRBJ2-1, with TRBD1 matching 12 bases. Germline lookup yields CDR1 MDHEN and CDR2 SYDVKM. V shed 10 bases and J 9 bases; nucleotides not matched to a gene: 13. The CDR3 is 15 amino acids. CDR3 in DNA: TGTGCCACCATGAATCGGGACAGGGGGCGCGGTGAGCAGTTCTTC. This gives the protein CATMNRDRGRGEQFF.

The J gene is TRBJ2-3, the V gene TRBV6-1; 7 bases map to TRBD1. Germline assignment: CDR1 MNHNS and CDR2 SASEGT. This CDR3 region has 13 residues. V lost 9 bases to trimming and J lost 2 bases; unmatched junction nucleotides: 5. CDR3 residues: CASSTGPTDTQYF. CDR3 sequence (DNA): TGTGCCAGTTCGACAGGGCCCACAGATACGCAGTATTTT.

The chain joins TRBV29-1 to TRBJ1-1, with unresolved D. V lost 5 bases to trimming and J lost 6 bases, with 7 bases between them. The V gene's germline CDR1 is SQVTM and CDR2 ANQGSEA. CDR3 size: 10 residues. Here the CDR3 reads CSVNGPEAFF. In nucleotides, the CDR3 is TGCAGCGTTAACGGCCCTGAAGCTTTCTTT.

As to this clone: The sample holds other DNA sequences that translate to the same CDR3. The chain uses TRBV5-1 and TRBJ1-1; D may be TRBD1 (5 bases). Deletions cut 4 bases from V and 0 bases from J, with 10 bases between. Germline V gene sequence: CDR1 SGHRS, CDR2 YFSETQ. This CDR3 is 14 amino acids long. The CDR3 sequence is CASSLAGMNTEAFF. CDR3 nucleotides: TGCGCCAGCAGCCTGGCAGGGATGAACACTGAAGCTTTCTTT.

About this clone itself: This same CDR3 is encoded by further DNA sequences in the sample. The genes are TRBV7-2 and TRBJ2-7; D gene ambiguous. CDR1 and CDR2 (germline): SGHTA, FQGNSA. V lost 1 base and J lost 0, with 7 bases in between. The CDR3 runs to 14 residues. The CDR3 sequence: CASSLDLFSYEQYF. The CDR3 DNA reads as TGTGCCAGCAGCTTAGACCTTTTCTCCTACGAGCAGTACTTC.

Details on this clone: The sample holds other DNA sequences that translate to the same CDR3. The genes are TRBV6-5 and TRBJ2-7; D gene unclear. The CDR3 spans 12 residues. The germline V gene has CDR1 MNHEY and CDR2 SVGAGI. Trimming stripped 0 bases from V and 6 bases from J, with 6 bases between. The CDR3 nucleotides read TGTGCCAGCAGTTACTCGATCGGCGAGCAGTACTTC. Translating gives CASSYSIGEQYF.

The table lists this clone with a count of one. The CDR3 nucleotides are TGTGCCAGCACCCACGGGGCCGGGAGGCACGAGCAGTACTTC. This encodes CASTHGAGRHEQYF. The J gene is TRBJ2-7, the V gene TRBV4-2; the match to TRBD2 covers 7 bases. The CDR3 consists of 14 residues. Germline V gives CDR1 LGHNA, CDR2 YNFKEQ. V was clipped by 7 bases and J by 5 bases; unmatched bases: 11.

V gene TRBV7-3 combines with J gene TRBJ2-1; tentatively, D is TRBD1 (5 bases). Germline V gene data show CDR1 as SGHTA and CDR2 as FQGTGA. Trimming removed 6 bases at V and 2 bases at J, with 11 bases between. CDR3 length: 14 amino acids. Here the CDR3 DNA reads TGTGCCAGCAGTCAAGCAGGGACCTACAATGAGCAGTTCTTC. This gives the protein CASSQAGTYNEQFF.

The V gene is TRBV13, the J gene TRBJ2-5, with 8 bases matching TRBD1. The germline V gene has CDR1 PRHDT and CDR2 FYEKMQ (reference sequence). This CDR3 contains 14 residues. The V segment lost 3 bases and the J segment 5 bases; nucleotides outside the gene matches: 5. This CDR3 reads CASSFPRTGETQYF. CDR3 nucleotide sequence: TGTGCCAGCAGCTTTCCTAGGACAGGGGAGACCCAGTACTTC.

This clone is a singleton in its sample. CDR3 sequence reads: CASGLVLGAGGLREQYF. The CDR3 bases are TGTGCTAGTGGTTTGGTATTAGGGGCGGGAGGGCTCCGCGAGCAGTACTTC. V gene TRBV12-5 combines with J gene TRBJ2-7, with TRBD2 matching 9 bases. Germline CDR1 and CDR2: LGHNT and FRNRAP. V gave up 0 bases and J gave up 6 bases; unmatched junction bases: 12. This CDR3 has 17 amino acids. Using reference TRBV12-5 and TRBJ2-7 for the parts outside the CDR3, the full variable domain is DARVTQTPRHKVTEMGQEVTMRCQPILGHNTVFWYRQTMMQGLELLAYFRNRAPLDDSGMPKDRFSAEMPDATLATLKIQPSEPRDSAVYFCASGLVLGAGGLREQYFGPGTRLTVT.

The chain uses TRBV10-3 and TRBJ2-4; D gene ambiguous. The CDR3 contains 17 residues. The germline V and J ends were trimmed by 0 bases and 0 bases, with 12 bases remaining between them. The germline gives CDR1 ENHRY, CDR2 SYGVKD. The CDR3 DNA follows: TGTGCCATCAGTGAGTCGAAAGGCCAGCTAGCCAAAAACATTCAGTACTTC. This sequence encodes CAISESKGQLAKNIQYF.

CDR3 nucleotide sequence: TGTGCCAGCAGCTTAGTACGGCCCGGGGGTACTGAAGCTTTCTTT. It codes for CASSLVRPGGTEAFF. The chain couples TRBV11-3 to TRBJ1-1; a weak D match, TRBD1 (5 bases). The germline V gene has CDR1 SGHNT and CDR2 YENEEA. Trimming took 1 base from V and 5 from J, leaving 14 bases between them. The CDR3 length is 15 residues.

The chain has TRBV7-6 and TRBJ1-1, with 10 bases matching TRBD1. The germline CDR1 and CDR2 sequences are SGHVS and FNYEAQ. The CDR3 extends over 14 amino acids. V dropped 5 bases and J dropped 5; count of bases not matched to a gene: 5. CDR3 amino acids: CASSVGQGYTEAFF. Here the CDR3 DNA reads TGTGCCAGCAGCGTGGGACAGGGGTATACTGAAGCTTTCTTT.

V gene TRBV11-2 combines with J gene TRBJ2-7, with 11 bases identical to TRBD2. Germline assignment: CDR1 SGHAT and CDR2 FQNNGV. CDR3 length: 14 residues. V gave up 5 bases and J gave up 4 bases; unmatched junction bases: 4. The CDR3 nucleotides read TGTGCCAGCAGCCGTATAGCGGGAGGGTACGAGCAGTACTTC. Translated, it gives CASSRIAGGYEQYF.

J is TRBJ2-3 and V is TRBV28; D remains ambiguous. V lost 8 bases to trimming and J lost 1 base, with 7 bases between them. Germline V gene lookup returns CDR1 MDHEN and CDR2 SYDVKM. The CDR3 is made up of 12 amino acids. The CDR3 protein is CASQERTDTQYF. The CDR3, as DNA: TGTGCCAGCCAGGAGCGCACAGATACGCAGTATTTT.

This chain connects TRBV29-1 to TRBJ2-1; 8 bases line up with TRBD1. Trimming at V came to 6 bases and at J to 4 bases, leaving 14 bases not matched to a gene. Germline CDR1 is SQVTM and CDR2 is ANQGSEA. The CDR3 is 16 amino acids. The CDR3 sequence is CSVARPGGLDYNEQFF. The CDR3 nucleotides are TGCAGCGTCGCCCGTCCAGGGGGCCTCGATTACAATGAGCAGTTCTTC.

This clone was counted a few times. V gene TRBV9 combines with J gene TRBJ1-5, with 7 bases fitting TRBD1. Germline V gene sequence: CDR1 SGDLS, CDR2 YYNGEE. The CDR3 is 14 amino acids. After removal of 4 bases from V and 5 bases from J, the junction contained 6 bases not matched to a gene. The CDR3 spells CASSSLGGHQPQHF. In DNA, the CDR3 is TGTGCCAGCAGCTCTTTAGGGGGCCATCAGCCCCAGCATTTT.